This T cell receptor beta chain appears in the sequencing data of a study of OX40 agonist ivuxolimab in advanced cancers. TCRdb keeps only in-frame clones here, not all; method: immunoSEQ multiplex PCR. The data hold 9,500 to 15,000 clones, with around nine tenths observed a single time. Specimen: CD4+ or CD8+ T cells sorted from blood, collected in a trial of the OX40 agonist ivuxolimab. The sequence came from an adult with an advanced solid tumor such as melanoma, head and neck, liver or kidney cancer.

Written as DNA, the CDR3 is TGTGCCAGCAGTTTGGATCGTGTAGGGTCCAATGAGCAGTTCTTC. Its protein product is CASSLDRVGSNEQFF. The chain couples TRBV28 to TRBJ2-1; D is unclear. Germline-derived CDR1 and CDR2 are MDHEN and SYDVKM. The CDR3 covers 15 residues. The germline V and J ends were trimmed by 3 bases and 6 bases, with 15 bases remaining between them.